These 32 T cell receptor beta chains originate from one sample sequenced in a study of blood T cell repertoires in COVID-19. Libraries were prepared by immunoSEQ multiplex PCR; TCRdb keeps only in-frame clonotypes and omits some of them. The table includes approximately 210,000 clones, around four fifths detected once. Sequencing input: peripheral blood. Receptors were obtained from a human donor in a cohort sampled during active COVID-19.

This chain uses TRBV27 with TRBJ2-1, with D maybe TRBD1 (5 bases). Germline V gene sequence: CDR1 MNHEY, CDR2 SMNVEV (reference sequence). CDR3 length equals 19 residues. V was clipped by 0 bases and J by 3 bases, with 21 bases between them. As DNA, the CDR3 is TGTGCCAGCAGTTTATCGAATGTGACAGTCAACCCCCGCTACAATGAGCAGTTCTTC. This gives the protein CASSLSNVTVNPRYNEQFF.

CDR3 coding DNA: TGCAGTGGTTGGGGCCGAGAGACCCAGTACTTC. Translating gives CSGWGRETQYF. The J gene is TRBJ2-5, the V gene TRBV20-1, with a weak D call TRBD1 (5 bases). The CDR3 is made up of 11 amino acids. Trimming removed 7 bases at V and 4 bases at J, with 10 bases between. Germline V lookup: CDR1 DFQATT, CDR2 SNEGSKA (reference sequence).

The genes are TRBV29-1 and TRBJ2-5; D gene unclear. Germline V gene lookup returns CDR1 SQVTM and CDR2 ANQGSEA. V lost 1 base, J lost 2 bases, and 11 bases lay in between. The CDR3 extends over 14 amino acids. The CDR3 spells CSVEAGLRQETQYF. The CDR3, as DNA: TGCAGCGTTGAAGCAGGTCTGCGACAAGAGACCCAGTACTTC.

The chain couples TRBV10-3 to TRBJ2-2, with D possibly being TRBD2 (7 bases). This CDR3 contains 15 residues. V was cut by 7 bases and J by 1 base, with 13 bases left in between. CDR1 and CDR2 from the germline V gene are ENHRY and SYGVKD. The CDR3 bases are TGTGCCATCAACATAAGGGGGGGGAACACCGGGGAGCTGTTTTTT. It translates to CAINIRGGNTGELFF.

This chain joins TRBV2 and TRBJ1-6; 10 nucleotides line up with TRBD1. This CDR3 spans 15 amino acids. V dropped 3 bases and J dropped 9; count of bases not matched to a gene: 5. Germline CDR1 SNHLY, CDR2 FYNNEI. In DNA form, the CDR3 reads TGTGCCAGCAGTGACGGGACAGGGGCTATTTCACCCCTCCACTTT. As protein: CASSDGTGAISPLHF.

The V call is TRBV9, the J call TRBJ1-2; weak D call: TRBD1 (6 bases). Germline CDR1 SGDLS, CDR2 YYNGEE. V lost 4 bases, J lost 1 base, and 14 bases lay in between. The CDR3 spans 15 residues. CDR3 residues: CASSIAGTHNYGYTF. The CDR3 DNA sequence: TGTGCCAGCAGCATCGCCGGGACACATAACTATGGCTACACCTTC.

V usage is TRBV7-2 and J usage is TRBJ2-2; possibly TRBD2 for D (5 bases). The CDR3 has 13 amino acids. Trimming removed 8 bases at V and 1 base at J, with 8 bases between. Germline V gene sequence: CDR1 SGHTA, CDR2 FQGNSA. The DNA for the CDR3 is TGTGCCAGCGCCCGGGAGAACACCGGGGAGCTGTTTTTT. Translated, it gives CASARENTGELFF.

The chain couples TRBV5-1 to TRBJ2-7; 13 positions agree with TRBD2. From germline, CDR1 is SGHRS and CDR2 YFSETQ. The CDR3 spans 14 residues. The V and J ends lost 7 bases and 4 bases, in that order; junction bases with no gene match: 5. The chain's CDR3 is CASRTSGSVYEQYF. CDR3 nucleotides: TGCGCCAGCCGGACTAGCGGGAGTGTTTACGAGCAGTACTTC.

V gene TRBV27 combines with J gene TRBJ2-7; 7 bases agree with TRBD2. The length of the CDR3 is 16 residues. J lost 7 bases, V lost 1 base, and 13 bases had no gene match. Germline V CDR1 and CDR2: MNHEY, SMNVEV (reference sequence). This chain's CDR3 is CASSLYAAGTRGEQYF. CDR3 DNA sequence: TGTGCCAGCAGTTTATATGCCGCCGGGACGCGGGGGGAGCAGTACTTC.

The chain is built from TRBV5-5 and TRBJ2-2; D is unclear. This CDR3 region has 15 residues. V lost 6 bases and J lost 2, with 14 bases in between. Germline V CDR1 and CDR2: SGHKS, YYEKEE (reference sequence). CDR3 sequence reads: CASTVLLSNTGELFF. DNA for the CDR3: TGTGCCAGCACCGTCCTTCTCTCTAACACCGGGGAGCTGTTTTTT.

V gene TRBV5-7 combines with J gene TRBJ1-2; D not resolved. TRBV5-7 counts as an open reading frame of uncertain function. Trimming removed 3 bases from V and 4 bases from J, with 16 bases in between. This CDR3 has 15 amino acids. For the CDR3, the DNA is TGTGCCAGCAGCTATTGCCCTGGCAGATGCTATGGCTACACCTTC. Its protein is CASSYCPGRCYGYTF.

The chain has TRBV10-1 and TRBJ1-5; 7 bases fit TRBD1. Germline V gene lookup returns CDR1 WNHNN and CDR2 SYGVQD (reference sequence). V was clipped by 5 bases and J by 3 bases; unmatched bases: 16. The CDR3 sequence is 18 residues long. CDR3 DNA: TGCGCCAGCAGTCGAGGGGGCGCGCGCCTCCATTTCAATCAGCCCCAGCATTTT. Translated, it gives CASSRGGARLHFNQPQHF.

V usage is TRBV10-3 and J usage is TRBJ2-1; perhaps TRBD2 as D (5 bases). Trimming pared 4 bases from V and 6 bases from J, leaving 10 bases between. The germline CDR1 and CDR2 sequences are ENHRY and SYGVKD. CDR3 length: 13 amino acids. The chain's CDR3 is CAISGSATNEQFF. The CDR3 nucleotides read TGTGCCATCAGTGGTAGCGCAACCAATGAGCAGTTCTTC.

This chain links TRBV11-2 with TRBJ1-1; no definite D call. This CDR3 has 14 amino acids. V gave up 3 bases and J gave up 2 bases, with 10 bases separating them. Germline assignment: CDR1 SGHAT and CDR2 FQNNGV. CDR3 DNA: TGTGCCAGCAGCTTCGGCAGGAAAAACACTGAAGCTTTCTTT. Protein sequence: CASSFGRKNTEAFF.

This chain uses TRBV5-1 with TRBJ1-2; 9 bases align to TRBD1. The CDR3 has 13 residues. Germline lookup yields CDR1 SGHRS and CDR2 YFSETQ. V shed 4 bases, J shed 2 bases, and the junction held 0 bases outside the gene matches. Here the CDR3 DNA reads TGCGCCAGCAGCGGGACAGGGAACTATGGCTACACCTTC. Translated: CASSGTGNYGYTF.

This clone appeared a few times. J is TRBJ2-7 and V is TRBV27; 9 nucleotides align to TRBD1. Germline CDR1 reads MNHEY; CDR2 reads SMNVEV (reference sequence). CDR3 length: 14 amino acids. J gave up 4 bases and V 3 bases, and 4 bases lay outside the gene matches. This chain's CDR3 is CASSFGTGRYEQYF. Here the CDR3 DNA reads TGTGCCAGCAGTTTCGGGACAGGGAGATACGAGCAGTACTTC.

There are a few counts of this clone. The chain combines TRBV19 with TRBJ2-1; D is perhaps TRBD1 (5 bases). The V end was cut by 4 bases, the J end by 9 bases, with 13 bases between. The CDR3 is 13 residues long. Germline lookup yields CDR1 LNHDA and CDR2 SQIVND (reference sequence). The chain's CDR3 is CASSTHDSSEQFF. The CDR3 nucleotides read TGTGCCAGTAGTACCCACGACAGCAGTGAGCAGTTCTTC.

This clone has just one count. This CDR3 is CASSSGGFSGRPSSSYNEQFF. CDR3 nucleotide sequence: TGTGCCAGCAGCTCCGGAGGGTTTAGCGGGAGGCCCTCGAGCTCCTACAATGAGCAGTTCTTC. This chain joins TRBV6-6 and TRBJ2-1; TRBD2 matches 10 bases. In germline, CDR1 is MNHNY, CDR2 SVGAGI (reference sequence). The CDR3 contains 21 residues. V was clipped by 6 bases and J by 0 bases; unmatched bases: 20.

V and J are TRBV5-1 and TRBJ1-1; D is perhaps TRBD1 (5 bases). V was shortened by 7 bases and J by 5 bases, with 18 bases between the two germline ends. The CDR3 length is 14 residues. CDR1 is SGHRS and CDR2 is YFSETQ in the germline V gene. This CDR3 is CASSGTQSGTEAFF. CDR3 nucleotides: TGCGCCAGCTCCGGGACCCAAAGCGGGACTGAAGCTTTCTTT.

The rearrangement uses TRBV5-1 and TRBJ2-3; 10 bases map to TRBD2. This CDR3 comprises 18 residues. The V gene end was trimmed by 2 bases and the J gene end by 0 bases; junction bases not matched to a gene: 9. Germline V gives CDR1 SGHRS, CDR2 YFSETQ. For the CDR3, the DNA is TGCGCCAGCAGCTTTAATCCTAGCGGGGGCGGTAGCACAGATACGCAGTATTTT. Translated, it gives CASSFNPSGGGSTDTQYF.

CDR3 amino acids: CASRRLAGGTGELFF. The CDR3 DNA is TGTGCCAGCAGGAGACTAGCGGGGGGTACCGGGGAGCTGTTTTTT. The V call is TRBV6-5, the J call TRBJ2-2, with 13 bases fitting TRBD2. The CDR3 spans 15 residues. Germline CDR1 is MNHEY and CDR2 is SVGAGI. With V trimmed by 6 bases and J by 5 bases, 3 bases remained unmatched.

The count of this clone is one. The rearrangement joins TRBV5-1 to TRBJ1-1; D remains ambiguous. CDR3 length: 14 residues. Germline lookup yields CDR1 SGHRS and CDR2 YFSETQ. V was clipped by 4 bases and J by 4 bases, with 14 bases between them. This CDR3 reads CASSPQVGSTEAFF. The DNA for the CDR3 is TGCGCCAGCAGCCCCCAGGTGGGTAGCACTGAAGCTTTCTTT.

This chain joins TRBV7-8 and TRBJ2-3; 8 bases fit TRBD2. The CDR3 covers 15 residues. Germline V gene lookup returns CDR1 SGHVS and CDR2 FQNEAQ. V lost 8 bases and J lost 0; bases outside the gene matches: 7. CDR3 sequence: CASAPLAGSTDTQYF. The DNA of the CDR3 is TGTGCCAGCGCACCATTAGCGGGGAGCACAGATACGCAGTATTTT.

The chain is built from TRBV14 and TRBJ2-1; 12 bases align to TRBD1. Germline V gene data show CDR1 as SGHDN and CDR2 as FVKESK. The CDR3 consists of 21 residues. With V trimmed by 2 bases and J by 8 bases, 22 bases remained unmatched. The CDR3: CASSQWRYGSVGTGGFHEQFF. CDR3 in DNA: TGTGCCAGCAGCCAATGGCGCTATGGCTCGGTTGGGACAGGGGGCTTTCATGAGCAGTTCTTC. Full variable domain (missing parts from reference TRBV14 and TRBJ2-1): EAGVTQFPSHSVIEKGQTVTLRCDPISGHDNLYWYRRVMGKEIKFLLHFVKESKQDESGMPNNRFLAERTGGTYSTLKVQPAELEDSGVYFCASSQWRYGSVGTGGFHEQFFGPGTRLTVL.

This clone was detected once. This sequence joins TRBV5-1 and TRBJ2-6; D unresolved. Germline V gives CDR1 SGHRS, CDR2 YFSETQ. This CDR3 is built from 15 residues. V was trimmed by 4 bases and J by 1 base, leaving 9 bases between them. The CDR3 sequence is CASSALRSGANVLTF. The CDR3 nucleotides are TGCGCCAGCAGCGCCCTGAGGTCTGGGGCCAACGTCCTGACTTTC.

This clone was found once. The V gene is TRBV5-1, the J gene TRBJ1-6, with 7 bases identical to TRBD1. Germline V lookup: CDR1 SGHRS, CDR2 YFSETQ. The V segment lost 2 bases and the J segment 7 bases; nucleotides outside the gene matches: 6. The CDR3 spans 15 residues. CDR3 loop: CASSLSVTGNSPLHF. CDR3 in DNA: TGCGCCAGCAGCTTAAGTGTGACAGGGAATTCACCCCTCCACTTT.

CDR3 residues: CAAYRGIGTQYF. CDR3 DNA sequence: TGTGCCGCGTACCGGGGGATAGGTACGCAGTATTTT. The gene calls are TRBV24-1 and TRBJ2-3, with D maybe TRBD2 (6 bases). With 12 bases removed from V and 8 bases from J, the gap between germline ends came to 17 bases. Germline-derived CDR1 and CDR2 are KGHDR and SFDVKD. The CDR3 length is 12 residues.

The rearrangement links TRBV7-2 to TRBJ2-1; 8 bases map to TRBD2. With V trimmed by 4 bases and J by 3 bases, 11 bases remained unmatched. This CDR3 comprises 17 residues. Germline V lookup: CDR1 SGHTA, CDR2 FQGNSA. As DNA, the CDR3 is TGTGCCAGCAGCTCTAGACTAGCGACGTTTGGCTACAATGAGCAGTTCTTC. It codes for CASSSRLATFGYNEQFF.

The V gene is TRBV9, the J gene TRBJ1-4; TRBD1 agrees at 7 bases. Trimming took 3 bases from V and 7 from J; bases not matched to a gene: 3. CDR1 is SGDLS and CDR2 is YYNGEE in the germline V gene. The length of the CDR3 is 13 residues. CDR3: CASSGGTVEKLFF. DNA of the CDR3: TGTGCCAGCAGCGGTGGGACAGTTGAAAAACTGTTTTTT. Supplemented by reference TRBV9 and TRBJ1-4, the full variable domain reads DSGVTQTPKHLITATGQRVTLRCSPRSGDLSVYWYQQSLDQGLQFLIQYYNGEERAKGNILERFSAQQFPDLHSELNLSSLELGDSALYFCASSGGTVEKLFFGSGTQLSVL.

This clone turned up a few times. The rearrangement links TRBV24-1 to TRBJ1-4; a weak D match, TRBD1 (5 bases). Germline V CDR1 and CDR2: KGHDR, SFDVKD. This CDR3 comprises 13 residues. Trimming removed 5 bases at V and 5 bases at J, with 8 bases between. The CDR3, as DNA: TGTGCCACCAGTGGCGGGGGGAATGAAAAACTGTTTTTT. It is translated as CATSGGGNEKLFF.

The table lists this clone with a few counts. The gene calls are TRBV11-2 and TRBJ2-2; 7 bases line up with TRBD2. This CDR3 has 18 residues. Germline V CDR1 and CDR2: SGHAT, FQNNGV. With V trimmed by 2 bases and J by 5 bases, 14 bases remained unmatched. The CDR3 DNA reads TGTGCCAGCAGCTTAATCGAGCGGGGCGCAGCGAGGACCGGGGAGCTGTTTTTT. It specifies CASSLIERGAARTGELFF. The complete variable domain, with remaining parts taken from reference TRBV11-2 and TRBJ2-2, reads EAGVAQSPRYKIIEKRQSVAFWCNPISGHATLYWYQQILGQGPKLLIQFQNNGVVDDSQLPKDRFSAERLKGVDSTLKIQPAKLEDSAVYLCASSLIERGAARTGELFFGEGSRLTVL.

CDR3 region: CASSVVYTGELFF. The CDR3 nucleotides are TGTGCCAGCAGCGTAGTCTACACCGGGGAGCTGTTTTTT. J is TRBJ2-2 and V is TRBV14; D not resolved. V lost 5 bases to trimming and J lost 3 bases, with 7 bases between them. Per the germline V gene, CDR1 is SGHDN and CDR2 is FVKESK. The CDR3 loop spans 13 amino acids.